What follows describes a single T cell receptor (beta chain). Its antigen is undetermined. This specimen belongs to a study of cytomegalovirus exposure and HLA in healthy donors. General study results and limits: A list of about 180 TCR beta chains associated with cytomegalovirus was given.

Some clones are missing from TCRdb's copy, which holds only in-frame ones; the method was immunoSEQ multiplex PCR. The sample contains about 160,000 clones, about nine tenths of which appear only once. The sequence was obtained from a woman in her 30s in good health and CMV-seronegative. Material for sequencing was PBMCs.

Here the CDR3 reads CASSPRTETNYGYTF. The CDR3 DNA sequence: TGTGCCAGCTCACCTCGGACGGAGACTAACTATGGCTACACCTTC. V is TRBV18 and J is TRBJ1-2; D unclear. CDR3 length: 15 amino acids. The germline V gene has CDR1 KGHSH and CDR2 LQKENI. V lost 3 bases to trimming and J lost 0 bases, with 11 bases between them. The whole variable domain, filled in from reference TRBV18 and TRBJ1-2, reads NAGVMQNPRHLVRRRGQEARLRCSPMKGHSHVYWYRQLPEEGLKFMVYLQKENIIDESGMPKERFSAEFPKEGPSILRIQQVVRGDSAAYFCASSPRTETNYGYTFGSGTRLTVV.